Given below is one T cell receptor beta chain in context. These data belong to a study of blood T cell repertoires in COVID-19. Looking at the study overall: Collection of acute and convalescent COVID-19 samples took place in the United States, Italy and Spain. Sources were T cells, B-cell-depleted T cells, or PBMCs; the material itself was cDNA or gDNA.

V was cut by 6 bases and J by 7 bases, with 13 bases left in between. CDR1 and CDR2 from the germline V gene are MNHEY and SVGAGI. The CDR3 length is 14 residues. Per the study methods: Reference gene primer amplification yielded estimated nucleated cell counts. Produced via immunoSEQ multiplex PCR; TCRdb's table is partial and in-frame only. D and trimming were read from the DNA, whereas the V and J calls and clone size are those reported in that table. The table lists 180,000 or so clones, around 80% of them singletons. The sequenced sample was peripheral blood. The receptor was derived from a woman aged 70 to 79 with acute or convalescent COVID-19. The J gene is TRBJ1-6, the V gene TRBV6-5, with D perhaps TRBD1 (5 bases). CDR3 nucleotides: TGTGCCAGCAGAATGGGACTGCCAAATTCACCCCTCCACTTT. Protein sequence: CASRMGLPNSPLHF.